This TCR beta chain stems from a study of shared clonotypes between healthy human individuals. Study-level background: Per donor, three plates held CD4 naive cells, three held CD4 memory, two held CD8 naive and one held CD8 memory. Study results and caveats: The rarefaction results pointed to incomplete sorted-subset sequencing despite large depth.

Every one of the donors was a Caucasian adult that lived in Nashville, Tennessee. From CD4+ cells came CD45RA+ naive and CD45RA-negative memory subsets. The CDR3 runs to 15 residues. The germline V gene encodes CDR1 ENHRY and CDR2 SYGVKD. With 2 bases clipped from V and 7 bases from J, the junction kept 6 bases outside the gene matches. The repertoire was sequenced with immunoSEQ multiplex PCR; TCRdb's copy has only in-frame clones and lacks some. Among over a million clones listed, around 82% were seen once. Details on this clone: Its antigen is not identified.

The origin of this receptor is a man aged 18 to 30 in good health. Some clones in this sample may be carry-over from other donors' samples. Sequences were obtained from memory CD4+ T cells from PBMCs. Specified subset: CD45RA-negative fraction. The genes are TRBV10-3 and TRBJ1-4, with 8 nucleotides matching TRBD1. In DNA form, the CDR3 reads TGTGCCATCAGTGAGCCGGACAGGGCGGGTGAAAAACTGTTTTTT. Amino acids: CAISEPDRAGEKLFF.